This TCR beta chain was identified during a study of naive and memory T cell subsets. Germline loops: CDR1 SEHNR, CDR2 FQNEAQ (reference sequence). There are 12 residues in the CDR3. V was shortened by 0 bases and J by 15 bases, with 12 bases between the two germline ends. The treatment was: skin biopsy from PPD injection site in Mantoux-positive individual. A UMI-containing oligonucleotide was joined by 3' ligation to the TCR cDNA template. In its sample, this clonotype was seen many times. The SP2 primer and nested alpha and beta constant region primers amplified ligated cDNA in four rounds. TCRdb reprocessed the UMI-ligation and nested PCR reads with MiXCR, giving one entry per CDR3 protein. The sample records 30,000 to 35,000 distinct CDR3 sequences, about 6.9% being singletons.

This specimen consisted of skin, obtained from a tuberculin skin test site. The chain recombines TRBV7-9 with TRBJ1-3; D possibly corresponds to TRBD1 (6 bases). The receptor's source is an adult in good health. CDR3 bases: TGTGCCAGCAGCTTAGCGGGGACAACGGAATATTTT. It encodes CASSLAGTTEYF. Together with reference TRBV7-9 and TRBJ1-3, the CDR3 gives the full variable domain: DTGVSQNPRHKITKRGQNVTFRCDPISEHNRLYWYRQTLGQGPEFLTYFQNEAQLEKSRLLSDRFSAERPKGSFSTLEIQRTEQGDSAMYLCASSLAGTTEYFGEGSWLTVV.